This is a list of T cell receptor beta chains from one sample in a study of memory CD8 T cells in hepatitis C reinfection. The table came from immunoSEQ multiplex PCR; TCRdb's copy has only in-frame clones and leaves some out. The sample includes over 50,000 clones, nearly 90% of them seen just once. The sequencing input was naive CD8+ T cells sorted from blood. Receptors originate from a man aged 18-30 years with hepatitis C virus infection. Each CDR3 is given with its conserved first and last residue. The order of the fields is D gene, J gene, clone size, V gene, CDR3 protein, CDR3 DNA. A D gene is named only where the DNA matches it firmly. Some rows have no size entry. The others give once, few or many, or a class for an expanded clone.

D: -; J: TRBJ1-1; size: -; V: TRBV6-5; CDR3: CASSESEEGTEAFF; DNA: TGTGCCAGCAGTGAGTCAGAAGAGGGCACTGAAGCTTTCTTT
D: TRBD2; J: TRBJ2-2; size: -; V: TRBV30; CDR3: CAWSVRGVGELFF; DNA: TGTGCCTGGAGTGTACGGGGGGTCGGGGAGCTGTTTTTT
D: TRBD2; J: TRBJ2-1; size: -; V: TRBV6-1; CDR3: CASRVAGAGWDEQFF; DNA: TGTGCCAGCAGGGTAGCGGGAGCCGGTTGGGATGAGCAGTTCTTC
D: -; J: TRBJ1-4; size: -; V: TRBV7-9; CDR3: CASSHRVGQGEKLFF; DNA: TGTGCCAGCAGCCACAGGGTGGGACAAGGAGAAAAACTGTTTTTT
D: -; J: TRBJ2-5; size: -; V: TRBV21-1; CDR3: CASSKGCCDRVQTQYF; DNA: TGTGCCAGCAGCAAAGGGTGCTGCGACAGGGTGCAGACCCAGTACTTC
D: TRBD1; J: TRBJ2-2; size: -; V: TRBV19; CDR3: CASSRGQGAAGELFF; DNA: TGTGCCAGTAGTAGGGGACAGGGGGCCGCCGGGGAGCTGTTTTTT
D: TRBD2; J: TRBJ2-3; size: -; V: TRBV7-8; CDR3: CASSLIAGGPSTDTQYF; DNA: TGTGCCAGCAGCTTAATCGCGGGGGGGCCTAGCACAGATACGCAGTATTTT
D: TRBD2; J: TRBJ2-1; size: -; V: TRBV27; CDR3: CASSTGTNYNEQFF; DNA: TGTGCCAGCAGTACCGGGACTAACTACAATGAGCAGTTCTTC
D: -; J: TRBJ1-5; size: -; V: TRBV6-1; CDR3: CASSEARWGGRYSNQPQHF; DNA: TGTGCCAGCAGTGAAGCGCGGTGGGGAGGGCGGTATAGCAATCAGCCCCAGCATTTT
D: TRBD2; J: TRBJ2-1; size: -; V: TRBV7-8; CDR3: CASSFWEGLFMYEQFF; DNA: TGTGCCAGCAGCTTTTGGGAGGGCTTGTTTATGTATGAGCAGTTCTTC
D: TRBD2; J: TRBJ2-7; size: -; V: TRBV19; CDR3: CASSTRTSGHEQYF; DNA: TGTGCCAGTAGTACCAGGACTAGCGGGCACGAGCAGTACTTC
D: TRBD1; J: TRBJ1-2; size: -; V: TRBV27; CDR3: CASSFQDRGYGYTF; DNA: TGTGCCAGCAGTTTCCAGGACAGGGGATATGGCTACACCTTC
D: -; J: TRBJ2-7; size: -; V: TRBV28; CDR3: CASSLRGQAIKNEQYF; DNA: TGTGCCAGCAGTTTGCGGGGTCAGGCTATTAAAAACGAGCAGTACTTC
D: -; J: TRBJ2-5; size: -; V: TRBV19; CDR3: CASSIGGDQETQYF; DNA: TGTGCCAGTAGTATAGGTGGAGATCAAGAGACCCAGTACTTC
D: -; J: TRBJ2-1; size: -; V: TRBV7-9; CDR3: CASSFLLEVEQFF; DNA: TGTGCCAGCAGCTTCCTGCTAGAGGTTGAGCAGTTCTTC
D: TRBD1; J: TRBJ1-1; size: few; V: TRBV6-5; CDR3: CASSSTGVSTEAFF; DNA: TGTGCCAGCAGCTCGACAGGGGTTAGCACTGAAGCTTTCTTT
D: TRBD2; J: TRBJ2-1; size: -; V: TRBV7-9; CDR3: CASSRGTSGSGEQFF; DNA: TGTGCCAGCAGCCGAGGGACTAGCGGGAGTGGTGAGCAGTTCTTC
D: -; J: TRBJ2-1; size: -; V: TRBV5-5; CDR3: CASSLLDLRDEQFF; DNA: TGTGCCAGCAGTCTACTAGATCTTAGGGATGAGCAGTTCTTC
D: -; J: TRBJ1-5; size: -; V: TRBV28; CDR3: CASRPLDTGLNQPQHF; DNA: TGTGCCAGCAGACCCCTCGATACAGGGCTCAATCAGCCCCAGCATTTT
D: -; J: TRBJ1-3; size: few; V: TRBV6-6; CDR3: CASSYLAAGAGNTIYF; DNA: TGTGCCAGCAGTTATTTGGCGGCAGGGGCTGGAAACACCATATATTTT
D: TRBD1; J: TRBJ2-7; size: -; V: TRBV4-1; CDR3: CASSQSQGAYEQYF; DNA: TGCGCCAGCAGCCAGTCCCAGGGGGCCTACGAGCAGTACTTC
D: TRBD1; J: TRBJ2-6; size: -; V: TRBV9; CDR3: CASSVDVGTGTSGANVLTF; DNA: TGTGCCAGCAGCGTTGATGTGGGGACAGGGACCTCTGGGGCCAACGTCCTGACTTTC
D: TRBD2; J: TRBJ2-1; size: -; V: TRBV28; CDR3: CASSQLLAWGNEQFF; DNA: TGTGCCAGCAGTCAGTTACTAGCGTGGGGTAATGAGCAGTTCTTC
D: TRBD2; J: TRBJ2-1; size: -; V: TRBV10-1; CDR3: CASSDVSGSSYNEQFF; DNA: TGCGCCAGCAGTGATGTAAGCGGGAGCTCCTACAATGAGCAGTTCTTC
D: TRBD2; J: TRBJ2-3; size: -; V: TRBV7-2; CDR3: CASRAPGLAGARDTDTQYF; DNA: TGTGCCAGCAGGGCCCCTGGGCTAGCGGGGGCACGGGACACAGATACGCAGTATTTT
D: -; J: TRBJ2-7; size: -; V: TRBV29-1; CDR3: CSVEDRLYEQYF; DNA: TGCAGCGTTGAGGACAGACTCTACGAGCAGTACTTC
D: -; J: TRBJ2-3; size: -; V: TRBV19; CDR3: CASSIDVTTADTQYF; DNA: TGTGCCAGTAGTATAGACGTGACAACTGCGGATACGCAGTATTTT